A selection of T cell receptor beta chains follows, all from one sample in a study of T cells in Graves' hyperthyroidism and ophthalmopathy. MiXCR, applied by TCRdb to the multiplex PCR reads, yields one record per CDR3 protein. The data contain more than 500,000 distinct CDR3 sequences, about 15% of them singletons. Sequenced input: blood. The receptors were gathered from a woman in her thirties or forties with Graves' ophthalmopathy. Each CDR3 is given with its conserved first and last residue. A D gene is named only where the DNA matches it firmly. Expanded clones are given a class, and other clones once, few, many or no size at all.

j_call	v_call	cdr3_length	clone_size	d_call	cdr3_aa	cdr3_nt
TRBJ2-7	TRBV29-1	13	many	TRBD1	CSVAGQGSYEQYF	TGCAGCGTTGCGGGACAGGGATCCTACGAGCAGTACTTC
TRBJ1-3	TRBV11-1	17	many	NA	CASSLWPGRFSGNTIYF	TGTGCCAGCAGCTTATGGCCAGGACGCTTCTCTGGAAACACCATATATTTT
TRBJ2-7	TRBV7-8	17	few	NA	CASSLGRTTSPTYEQYF	TGTGCCAGCAGCTTAGGGAGGACTACTAGTCCTACCTACGAGCAGTACTTC
TRBJ1-2	TRBV6-5	15	many	NA	CASSYSGGRGYGYTF	TGTGCCAGCAGTTACTCCGGGGGGCGGGGCTATGGCTACACCTTC
TRBJ2-2	TRBV11-2	16	few	NA	CASSLGVGGNTGELFF	TGTGCCAGCAGCTTAGGTGTAGGGGGGAACACCGGGGAGCTGTTTTTT
TRBJ2-7	TRBV6-8	17	many	TRBD1	CASSYSHRDRDSYEQYF	TGTGCCAGCAGTTACTCTCATCGGGACAGGGATTCCTACGAGCAGTACTTC
TRBJ1-2	TRBV7-2	14	many	NA	CASSLTGLTYGYTF	TGTGCCAGCAGCTTAACAGGGCTGACCTATGGCTACACCTTC
TRBJ1-1	TRBV4-1	15	NA	NA	CASAGPGTANTEAFF	TGCGCCAGCGCGGGTCCCGGGACTGCCAACACTGAAGCTTTCTTT
TRBJ1-1	TRBV6-5	15	NA	NA	CASSYYPWGTTEAFF	TGTGCCAGCAGTTACTACCCTTGGGGAACCACTGAAGCTTTCTTT
TRBJ2-3	TRBV2	14	few	NA	CASSRTLGADTQYF	TGTGCCAGCAGTCGGACGCTCGGGGCCGATACGCAGTATTTT
TRBJ1-2	TRBV19	16	NA	NA	CASSIPPGGGGYGYTF	TGTGCCAGTAGTATCCCCCCGGGAGGGGGGGGCTATGGCTACACCTTC
TRBJ2-5	TRBV20-1	12	NA	NA	CSASGRRETQYF	TGCAGTGCTAGCGGGAGACGGGAGACCCAGTACTTC
TRBJ1-5	TRBV28	17	many	TRBD1	CASSLSSGTGGYQPQHF	TGTGCCAGCAGTTTATCCTCCGGGACAGGGGGCTATCAGCCCCAGCATTTT
TRBJ2-7	TRBV28	11	many	NA	CATRGNSEQYF	TGTGCCACCCGGGGTAATAGCGAGCAGTACTTC
TRBJ2-5	TRBV20-1	12	many	NA	CSAIDGEETQYF	TGCAGTGCGATTGACGGAGAAGAGACCCAGTACTTC
TRBJ1-5	TRBV6-1	14	many	NA	CASSPKGEHQPQHF	TGTGCCAGCAGTCCAAAGGGGGAACACCAGCCCCAGCATTTT
TRBJ1-2	TRBV3-1	12	many	NA	CASSQSAGGYTF	TGTGCCAGCAGCCAAAGCGCGGGCGGCTACACCTTC
TRBJ2-4	TRBV7-2	17	many	NA	CASSLVAGNLAKNIQYF	TGTGCCAGCAGCTTAGTGGCGGGGAACTTGGCCAAAAACATTCAGTACTTC
TRBJ2-7	TRBV10-3	13	NA	NA	CAISGTISHEQYF	TGTGCCATCAGTGGAACTATCTCTCACGAGCAGTACTTC
TRBJ2-5	TRBV7-2	13	few	NA	CASSATVVETQYF	TGTGCCAGCAGCGCAACGGTAGTGGAGACCCAGTACTTC
TRBJ2-7	TRBV20-1	14	NA	NA	CGASVGELSYEQYF	TGCGGTGCTAGCGTGGGGGAGTTATCCTACGAGCAGTACTTC
TRBJ1-1	TRBV6-1	15	NA	NA	CASSTTGTRRTEAFF	TGTGCCAGCAGTACCACCGGGACTCGGCGTACTGAAGCTTTCTTT
TRBJ2-5	TRBV20-1	15	few	NA	CSARDRTGIGETQYF	TGCAGTGCTAGAGATCGTACAGGGATAGGAGAGACCCAGTACTTC
TRBJ2-3	TRBV10-2	15	NA	NA	CASSEWDPSEDTQYF	TGCGCCAGCAGTGAGTGGGACCCCAGCGAAGATACGCAGTATTTT
TRBJ2-2	TRBV7-6	15	many	NA	CASSLVDTNTGELFF	TGTGCCAGCAGCTTAGTAGATACGAACACCGGGGAGCTGTTTTTT
TRBJ2-7	TRBV27	15	many	NA	CASNLEPLRAGEQYF	TGTGCCAGCAATTTAGAGCCGCTCCGAGCCGGCGAGCAGTACTTC
TRBJ2-7	TRBV27	14	many	NA	CASTRTPFSGEQYF	TGTGCCAGCACCCGGACCCCCTTCAGTGGCGAGCAGTACTTC
TRBJ2-2	TRBV6-2/TRBV6-3	15	many	TRBD1	CASNQDRENTGELFF	TGTGCCAGCAACCAGGACAGGGAGAACACCGGGGAGCTGTTTTTT
TRBJ2-5	TRBV27	20	many	TRBD2	CASSSPRSRLAGQYQETQYF	TGTGCCAGCAGTTCCCCGCGGTCGCGTCTAGCGGGACAGTACCAAGAGACCCAGTACTTC
TRBJ1-2	TRBV20-1	13	NA	TRBD1	CSATGTINYGYTF	TGCAGTGCGACAGGGACTATTAACTATGGCTACACCTTC
TRBJ2-7	TRBV29-1	12	many	NA	CSVPTESGEQYF	TGCAGCGTGCCGACCGAGAGCGGCGAGCAGTACTTC
TRBJ1-2	TRBV28	14	NA	NA	CASSLAGRAYGYTF	TGTGCCAGCAGTTTAGCGGGTAGGGCGTATGGCTACACCTTC
TRBJ1-2	TRBV5-1	14	many	TRBD1	CASSSQGANYGYTF	TGCGCCAGCAGCTCTCAGGGGGCAAACTATGGCTACACCTTC
TRBJ2-7	TRBV28	10	many	NA	CASSRYEQYF	TGTGCCAGCAGCCGCTACGAGCAGTACTTC
TRBJ2-7	TRBV6-2/TRBV6-3	16	many	TRBD2	CASSYSEGLVLYEQYF	TGTGCCAGCAGTTACTCGGAGGGACTAGTCCTTTACGAGCAGTACTTC
TRBJ2-1	TRBV10-3	19	few	TRBD2	CAISESSPHVGLAGGEKFF	TGTGCCATCAGTGAGTCGTCCCCCCATGTAGGACTAGCGGGAGGTGAGAAGTTCTTC
TRBJ1-3	TRBV9	17	NA	NA	CASSVGTGSSSGNTIYF	TGTGCCAGCAGCGTAGGGACCGGGTCCTCCTCTGGAAACACCATATATTTT
TRBJ1-2	TRBV6-5	12	many	NA	CASSRQTYGYTF	TGTGCCAGCAGTCGTCAGACCTATGGCTACACCTTC
TRBJ2-2	TRBV6-5	16	many	NA	CASSYESPINTGELFF	TGTGCCAGCAGTTACGAGAGCCCCATAAACACCGGGGAGCTGTTTTTT
TRBJ1-1	TRBV4-1	16	few	NA	CASSQLDSLMNAEAFF	TGCGCCAGCAGCCAACTGGACAGTCTCATGAACGCTGAAGCTTTCTTT
TRBJ1-1	TRBV9	15	NA	NA	CASSVGVGPNTEAFF	TGTGCCAGCAGCGTAGGGGTGGGCCCGAACACTGAAGCTTTCTTT
TRBJ1-2	TRBV20-1	16	few	TRBD1	CSARRIVGTGSYGYTF	TGCAGTGCTAGAAGGATTGTGGGGACAGGGTCCTATGGCTACACCTTC